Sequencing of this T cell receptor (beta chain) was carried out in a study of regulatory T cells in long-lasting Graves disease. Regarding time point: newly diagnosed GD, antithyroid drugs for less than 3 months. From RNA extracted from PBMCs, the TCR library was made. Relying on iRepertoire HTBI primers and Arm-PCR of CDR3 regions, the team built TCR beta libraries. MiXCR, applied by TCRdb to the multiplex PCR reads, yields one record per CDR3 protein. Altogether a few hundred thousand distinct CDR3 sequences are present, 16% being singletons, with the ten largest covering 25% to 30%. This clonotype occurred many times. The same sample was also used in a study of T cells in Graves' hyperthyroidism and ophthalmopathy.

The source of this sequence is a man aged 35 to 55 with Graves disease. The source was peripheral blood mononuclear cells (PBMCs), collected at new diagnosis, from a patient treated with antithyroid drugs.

The CDR3 region has the DNA TGTGCCAGCAAACCCTCGGGCCCAGATACGCAGTATTTT. This gives the protein CASKPSGPDTQYF. This chain joins TRBV6-2 or TRBV6-3 and TRBJ2-3; D is uncertain. V lost 7 bases and J 4 bases, leaving 12 bases between the germline ends. The CDR3 covers 13 residues. Germline V lookup: CDR1 MNHEY, CDR2 SVGEGT.